This TCR beta chain was captured in a study of Ad26.COV2.S vaccination and SARS-CoV-2 variants. Whole-study findings and limits: Researchers reported similar non-spike TCR breadth in vaccine and placebo recipients.

Assay: immunoSEQ multiplex PCR; the TCRdb copy retains only in-frame clones and omits some. The table includes some 350,000 clones, 90% to 95% detected once. Note on this clone: Its antigen is unknown. Germline and junction disagree at one end, which may indicate a read error.

Germline-derived CDR1 and CDR2 are SEHNR and FQNEAQ (reference sequence). CDR3 length equals 15 residues. Sequences were derived from peripheral blood, sampled after recovery from COVID-19. The clonotype comes from a human donor who had recovered from COVID-19. This rearrangement joins TRBV7-9 to TRBJ1-4; 8 nucleotides match TRBD1. CDR3 coding DNA: TGTGCCGGCAGCACCCGACAGGGGCAGGATGAAAAACTGTTTTTT. Translated, it gives CAGSTRQGQDEKLFF. The entire variable domain, with the rest obtained from reference TRBV7-9 and TRBJ1-4, is as follows: DTGVSQNPRHKITKRGQNVTFRCDPISEHNRLYWYRQTLGQGPEFLTYFQNEAQLEKSRLLSDRFSAERPKGSFSTLEIQRTEQGDSAMYLCAGSTRQGQDEKLFFGSGTQLSVL.